Below are 4 T cell receptor beta chains sequenced from a single sample in a study of cytomegalovirus exposure and HLA in healthy donors. The PCR ran on 60 Vbeta and 13 Jbeta primers. TCRdb's copy holds only in-frame clones and misses some; the assay was immunoSEQ multiplex PCR. The sample lists 200,000 to 300,000 clones, over 80% occurring once. Sequenced input: PBMCs. The receptor source for this set is a middle-aged woman in good health and CMV-seropositive.

The chain combines TRBV5-1 with TRBJ2-3; 7 positions agree with TRBD2. Trimming took 1 base from V and 4 from J; bases not matched to a gene: 9. Germline CDR1 and CDR2: SGHRS and YFSETQ. CDR3 length equals 16 residues. CDR3 in amino acids: CASSLFGGEGADTQYF. The CDR3 coding sequence is TGCGCCAGCAGCTTGTTTGGGGGGGAAGGGGCAGATACGCAGTATTTT.

This clone appeared a single time. This sequence joins TRBV9 and TRBJ1-1, with D unresolved. The V end lost 4 bases, the J end lost 2 bases, and 9 bases lay between the germline ends. Germline V gene lookup returns CDR1 SGDLS and CDR2 YYNGEE. This CDR3 comprises 13 residues. CDR3 nucleotides: TGTGCCAGCAGCCCGATGGGCAACACTGAAGCTTTCTTT. Translating it yields CASSPMGNTEAFF.

This sequence joins TRBV5-6 and TRBJ2-3, with 7 bases identical to TRBD1. The CDR3 runs to 16 residues. Per the germline V gene, CDR1 is SGHDT and CDR2 is YYEEEE. With 5 bases clipped from V and 2 bases from J, the junction kept 11 bases outside the gene matches. The CDR3 here is CASSSLTGTITDTQYF. The CDR3 DNA follows: TGTGCCAGCAGTTCCCTGACAGGGACCATCACAGATACGCAGTATTTT.

V is TRBV5-1 and J is TRBJ2-1; 8 nucleotides match TRBD1. This CDR3 has 15 residues. V shed 4 bases and J 5 bases; nucleotides not matched to a gene: 8. Germline CDR1 and CDR2: SGHRS and YFSETQ. CDR3: CASSGDRGWDNEQFF. The DNA for the CDR3 is TGCGCCAGCAGCGGCGACAGGGGTTGGGACAATGAGCAGTTCTTC.